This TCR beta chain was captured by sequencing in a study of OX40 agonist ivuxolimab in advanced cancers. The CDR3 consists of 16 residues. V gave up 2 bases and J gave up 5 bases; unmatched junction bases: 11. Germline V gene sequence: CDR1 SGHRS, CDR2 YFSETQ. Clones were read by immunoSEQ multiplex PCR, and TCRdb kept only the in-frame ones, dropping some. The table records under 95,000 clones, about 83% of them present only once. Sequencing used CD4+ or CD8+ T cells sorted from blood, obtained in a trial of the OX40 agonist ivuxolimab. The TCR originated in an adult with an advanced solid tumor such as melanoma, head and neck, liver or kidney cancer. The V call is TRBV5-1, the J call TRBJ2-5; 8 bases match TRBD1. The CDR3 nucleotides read TGCGCCAGCAGCTTTGGAGACGCAGGGGGCAGGGAGACCCAGTACTTC. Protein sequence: CASSFGDAGGRETQYF. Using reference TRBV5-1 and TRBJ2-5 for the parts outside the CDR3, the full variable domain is KAGVTQTPRYLIKTRGQQVTLSCSPISGHRSVSWYQQTPGQGLQFLFEYFSETQRNKGNFPGRFSGRQFSNSRSEMNVSTLELGDSALYLCASSFGDAGGRETQYFGPGTRLLVL.